The entry that follows covers one T cell receptor beta chain sequence. Its antigen remains undetermined. The input lacks base qualities; no much larger clone sits a single base away. The TCR beta CDR3 regions were amplified from the RNA transcripts. The TCR CDR3 was subjected to a first round of RT-PCR using the HTBI primer set and the Qiagen OneStep RT-PCR kit. Libraries were constructed in a second round of multiplex PCR, after which size selection and purification were performed. The libraries were sequenced on an Illumina HiSeq2000 using paired-end 100 bp reads. As for the authors' bioinformatics: SOAPnuke was used to process the raw data, removing reads that contained adapters or uncalled bases, had a mean Phred below 15, or lacked an exact match to the constant primer or identifier. COPE v1.2.5 was used to merge the high-quality paired reads, and each unique nucleotide sequence was defined as a clonotype. Clonotypes were aligned to IMGT TRBV, TRBD and TRBJ reference segments using MiTCR v1.1. Analysis was restricted to V-J combinations with a frequency above 0.0001, which covered 99.2% of repertoires. A TCS score was defined as the ratio between F50 (clonal expansion) and ExV (chaos), using BLOSUM62-based TCRdist between CDR3 peptides within each V-J. Welch's t-statistics and random forest reduced just over 500 V-J features to 13, which were used in a naive Bayes classifier (R e1071). The public reads were run again by TCRdb, first through fastp at Q25 and then through MiXCR, and only productive beta chains were kept. Each CDR3 protein gets just one entry, which takes the most common genes and DNA from the rows behind it. V and J calls and clone size were set by TCRdb, not the authors. The sample has some 600,000 distinct CDR3 sequences on record, 35% to 55% of them singletons. The ten largest clones add up to roughly 8.2% of the sample.

The record originates from a study of T cells in Graves' hyperthyroidism and ophthalmopathy (dated 2019 in TCRdb). For context, the study as a whole: TCR V-J signatures able to tell the groups apart were searched for in a discovery cohort of 100 patients, of whom around 42 had Graves' ophthalmopathy and roughly 59 had stable Graves' hyperthyroidism. After sampling, hyperthyroidism patients received methimazole starting at 30 mg daily, and ophthalmopathy patients received high-dose intravenous methylprednisolone. Prospective prediction of ophthalmopathy was tested in an independent validation cohort consisting of about 20 hyperthyroidism patients and around 16 patients who later progressed to ophthalmopathy. The 75 to 100 discovery patients were divided at random into training and test sets in a 7:3 ratio. Thyroid tissue and blood T-cell repertoires from six or seven Graves' hyperthyroidism patients were also compared in the study. TCR Vbeta CDR3 sequencing of 135 peripheral blood samples (43 ophthalmopathy, roughly 74 hyperthyroidism and some 17 progressor patients) is reported in the paper.

Results the study describes overall, beyond this receptor: Most expanded thyroid clonotypes (frequency above 0.001) were also detected in blood, suggesting blood repertoires may reflect thyroid immune responses. In validation, progression to ophthalmopathy was predicted by the model with almost 71% sensitivity and 72.22% specificity, a median of roughly 6.4 months before onset. Sample size was not statistically predetermined, and blinding of investigators to group allocation was not performed. A 13 V-J signature model separated ophthalmopathy from stable hyperthyroidism, with over 85% sensitivity and approximately 81% specificity in cross-validation and 80%/75% in testing.

A patient counted as having stable Graves' hyperthyroidism if no progression to ophthalmopathy occurred over 18 months of follow-up. Hyperthyroidism patients were newly diagnosed, with disease duration under 2 months, and aged 18 to 65 years. Any patient with an uncontrolled infection, another autoimmune disease, pregnancy or lactation was excluded. Diagnoses relied on clinical symptoms, serum thyroxine and TRAb, thyroid ultrasound and orbital computed tomography. Trizol reagent was used to extract total RNA, and RNA quality was then checked on an Agilent 2100 Bioanalyzer. CDR3 length: 14 amino acids, cysteine to phenylalanine. Only the CDR3 region is kept as DNA, spanning 42 bases read in frame from base 1. The germline V gene sets CDR1 to MNHEY and CDR2 to SVGAGI. Trimming costs V 6 bases and J 7 bases, and their ends lie 19 bases apart.

Sequences were obtained from peripheral blood or thyroid tissue (not recorded which). The clonotype was recovered from a woman between 18 and 29 years old with Graves' hyperthyroidism. Donor details come from another sample of the same person, matched by shared clones. The rearrangement combines TRBV6-5 with TRBJ2-7; the D region possibly corresponds to TRBD2 (6 bases align). The nucleotide sequence reads as follows: TGTGCCAGCAGCACGTTAGCGGACCCTTGGGAGCAGTACTTC. Translated, this is CASSTLADPWEQYF.